This T cell receptor (beta chain) appears in the sequencing data of a study of vaccination and CD4 T cells after COVID-19. Study context: Samples taken post-COVID came a median about 3 months after diagnosis, ranging from 35 to 161.

Sequence data for DNA of cultured CD4+ T cells were generated by the Oncomine TCR Beta short-read assay. Genomic DNA extraction was carried out from cultured CD4+ T cells. TCRdb fed the PCR reads into MiXCR, producing one record per CDR3 protein. The data show around 6,300 distinct CDR3 sequences, around 18% seen once. Details on this clonotype: What it binds is not known.

The treatment here: roughly 10-day PBMC culture with coronavirus spike peptide pools or control peptides (ViraFEST assay). Each well held more than 1.5 million PBMCs in IL-2 (around 10 IU/ml) medium with approximately 9.4 ug/ml peptide pools. The germline V gene has CDR1 MNHEY and CDR2 SVGEGT. The CDR3 spans 16 residues. The germline V and J ends were trimmed by 5 bases and 2 bases, with 19 bases remaining between them. The gene calls are TRBV6-2 or TRBV6-3 and TRBJ2-7; D tentatively fits TRBD1 or TRBD2 (6 bases each). The sequence was obtained from a human donor who had recovered from COVID-19. The sequenced sample was CD4+ T cells from blood, cultured in vitro. CDR3 nucleotides: TGTGCCAGCAGTCAATACCGGGGGACATTCCCCTACGAGCAGTACTTC. This codes for CASSQYRGTFPYEQYF.